A selection of T cell receptor beta chains follows, all from one sample in a study of vaccination and CD4 T cells after COVID-19. TCRdb reanalysed the PCR reads using MiXCR and keeps one entry per CDR3 protein. The sample includes 10,000 to 13,000 distinct CDR3 sequences, about 38% seen only once; the top ten take around a tenth. These receptors' antigens are unknown. The sample in question was CD4+ T cells from blood, cultured in vitro, obtained after SARS-CoV-2 vaccination. Receptor source: a human donor who had recovered from COVID-19. The conserved cysteine and the conserved F or W are not part of the CDR3 here.

v_call	j_call	cdr3_aa
TRBV6-1	TRBJ2-7	ASSPDRGPSYEQY
TRBV6-2/TRBV6-3	TRBJ2-7	ASTRSGVTYEQY
TRBV28	TRBJ1-3	ASSWKGNTIY
TRBV2	TRBJ1-6	ASSNEGTYNSPLH
TRBV20-1	TRBJ2-3	SAGGDRVDADTQY
TRBV28	TRBJ2-2	ASSQGRTGELF
TRBV4-3	TRBJ1-2	ASSQGPTGYGGYT
TRBV4-2	TRBJ2-3	ASSPGSGWTDTQY
TRBV6-2/TRBV6-3	TRBJ1-1	ASSSRGQGLNTEAF
TRBV19	TRBJ1-5	ASSIGDTVFNQPQH
TRBV30	TRBJ1-5	AWRDKTGINQPQH
TRBV7-9	TRBJ2-2	ASSPGLAAPGELF
TRBV7-2	TRBJ2-4	ASSILGILAKNIQY
TRBV24-1	TRBJ2-5	ATSDPAAGSETQY
TRBV4-2	TRBJ1-5	ASSQEVTRTGEGSNQPQH
TRBV11-1	TRBJ2-1	ASSLARGRSSYNEQF